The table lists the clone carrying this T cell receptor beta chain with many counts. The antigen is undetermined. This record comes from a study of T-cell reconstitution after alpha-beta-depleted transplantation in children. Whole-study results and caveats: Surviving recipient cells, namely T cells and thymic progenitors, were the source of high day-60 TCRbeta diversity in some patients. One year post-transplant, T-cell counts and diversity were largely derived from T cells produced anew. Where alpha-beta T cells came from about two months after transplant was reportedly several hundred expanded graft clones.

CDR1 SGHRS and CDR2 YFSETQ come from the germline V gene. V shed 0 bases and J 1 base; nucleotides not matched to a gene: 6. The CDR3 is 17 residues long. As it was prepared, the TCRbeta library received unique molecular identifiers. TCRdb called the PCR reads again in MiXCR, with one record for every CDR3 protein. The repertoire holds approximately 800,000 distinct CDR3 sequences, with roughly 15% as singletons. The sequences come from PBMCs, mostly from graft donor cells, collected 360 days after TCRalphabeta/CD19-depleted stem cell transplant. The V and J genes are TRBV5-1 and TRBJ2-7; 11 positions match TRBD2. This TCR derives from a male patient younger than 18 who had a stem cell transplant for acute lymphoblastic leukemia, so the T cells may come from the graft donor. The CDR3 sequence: CASSLVTSGSESYEQYF. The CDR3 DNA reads TGCGCCAGCAGCTTGGTTACTAGCGGGAGTGAATCCTACGAGCAGTACTTC.